This T cell receptor (beta chain) was recovered during a study of memory CD8 T cells in hepatitis C reinfection. TCRdb's table, derived via immunoSEQ multiplex PCR, lists solely in-frame clones and lacks some. Among approximately 6,300 clones listed, 85% to 90% were seen once. The time point: pre-reinfection, 55 to 20 weeks before reinfection detection. TCR sequencing was done directly ex vivo on sorted cells, without expansion in vitro. V gave up 10 bases and J gave up 2 bases, with 14 bases separating them. The germline V gene encodes CDR1 MDHEN and CDR2 SYDVKM. The CDR3 extends over 13 amino acids.

This receptor was identified in a man aged 50 to 60 with hepatitis C virus infection. The sample comprised naive CD8+ T cells sorted from blood. V gene TRBV28 combines with J gene TRBJ2-5; the D gene is possibly TRBD1 (7 bases). The CDR3 region is CAILAGGQETQYF. CDR3 sequence (DNA): TGTGCCATCTTGGCAGGGGGGCAAGAGACCCAGTACTTC.